This is a list of T cell receptor beta chains from one sample in a study of T cell repertoires in cytomegalovirus infection. These receptors have no known antigen. One entry per CDR3 protein results from TCRdb running MiXCR on the reads. The table has roughly 110,000 distinct CDR3 sequences, roughly a tenth seen once. Material: PBMCs, sequenced either directly or after in vitro stimulation (not recorded which). These receptors were obtained from a human donor in good health (CMV status not recorded). Some clones in this sample may be carry-over from other donors' samples. The CDR3 runs from the conserved cysteine through the conserved F or W. D genes are given only for firm matches. A clone size is listed for some rows: how often the clone was seen (once, few, many), or a class if it is expanded.

v_gene	d_gene	j_gene	abundance	CDR3aa	CDR3nt
TRBV27	TRBD2	TRBJ2-7	large	CASSLQGGNYEQYF	TGTGCCAGCAGTTTACAGGGAGGGAACTACGAGCAGTACTTC
TRBV7-2	.	TRBJ1-2	.	CASSLGDGGGYTF	TGTGCCAGCAGCTTAGGGGACGGAGGAGGCTACACCTTC
TRBV12-3/TRBV12-4	.	TRBJ2-3	.	CASSLTGKSTDTQYF	TGTGCCAGCAGTTTAACGGGGAAGAGCACAGATACGCAGTATTTT
TRBV15	TRBD2	TRBJ2-3	.	CATRQGVSGNTDTQYF	TGTGCCACCCGGCAGGGTGTTAGCGGGAACACAGATACGCAGTATTTT
TRBV4-3	.	TRBJ1-1	.	CASSQEPFSDTEAFF	TGCGCCAGCAGCCAAGAACCCTTTTCGGACACTGAAGCTTTCTTT
TRBV11-3	TRBD2	TRBJ2-5	many	CASSLYFWGLAGDGEETQYF	TGTGCCAGCAGCTTATATTTTTGGGGACTAGCGGGAGATGGGGAAGAGACCCAGTACTTC
TRBV7-2	.	TRBJ2-3	.	CASSFFNSGTDTQYF	TGTGCCAGCAGCTTCTTTAACTCCGGCACAGATACGCAGTATTTT
TRBV7-2	.	TRBJ1-1	many	CASSLDSTVEAFF	TGTGCCAGCAGCTTAGATAGTACAGTTGAAGCTTTCTTT
TRBV11-2	.	TRBJ2-3	many	CASITGDWEDTQYF	TGTGCCAGCATTACGGGAGATTGGGAAGATACGCAGTATTTT
TRBV10-3	TRBD1	TRBJ2-3	many	CAISSGGSTDTQYF	TGTGCCATCAGTTCAGGGGGCAGCACAGATACGCAGTATTTT
TRBV28	TRBD1	TRBJ1-4	many	CASRVTGGGEKLFF	TGTGCCAGCAGAGTGACAGGGGGCGGTGAAAAACTGTTTTTT
TRBV6-2/TRBV6-3	.	TRBJ2-7	many	CASSVLVAAPYEQYF	TGTGCCAGCAGCGTCCTCGTTGCAGCTCCCTACGAGCAGTACTTC
TRBV2	TRBD1	TRBJ2-7	many	CASSEEGGGSLYEQYF	TGTGCCAGCAGTGAAGAAGGGGGCGGTAGCCTCTACGAGCAGTACTTC
TRBV7-8	TRBD1	TRBJ1-2	many	CASTDRSNYGYTF	TGTGCCAGCACGGACAGGTCTAACTATGGCTACACCTTC
TRBV7-9	.	TRBJ2-3	many	CASSLGTLGTDTQYF	TGTGCCAGCAGCTTAGGGACCCTCGGCACAGATACGCAGTATTTT
TRBV19	TRBD1	TRBJ2-7	few	CATSGQISSYEQYF	TGTGCCACCTCGGGACAGATTAGCTCCTACGAGCAGTACTTC
TRBV6-2/TRBV6-3	TRBD2	TRBJ2-3	few	CASAAGAWTDTQYF	TGTGCCAGCGCAGCGGGGGCCTGGACAGATACGCAGTATTTT
TRBV27	.	TRBJ2-1	.	CASSLFSARYYNEQFF	TGTGCCAGCAGTTTGTTTAGCGCACGTTACTACAATGAGCAGTTCTTC
TRBV7-9	TRBD1	TRBJ1-2	few	CASSPGATGRYYYGYTF	TGTGCCAGCAGCCCAGGGGCGACAGGGAGGTACTACTATGGCTACACCTTC
TRBV19	.	TRBJ2-5	.	CASSTPSGGGLETQYF	TGTGCCAGTAGTACCCCCTCCGGAGGGGGCCTGGAGACCCAGTACTTC
TRBV19	.	TRBJ2-7	many	CASSMGVFYEQYF	TGTGCCAGTAGTATGGGGGTCTTCTACGAGCAGTACTTC
TRBV10-3	TRBD2	TRBJ2-2	.	CAISDPWGSGTNTGELFF	TGTGCCATCAGTGACCCATGGGGTAGCGGGACGAACACCGGGGAGCTGTTTTTT
TRBV7-2	TRBD1	TRBJ1-2	many	CASSPSPGQGYGYTF	TGTGCCAGCAGTCCTAGCCCGGGACAGGGTTATGGCTACACCTTC
TRBV12-3/TRBV12-4	.	TRBJ2-1	few	CASSWGRGTSYNEQFF	TGTGCCAGCAGTTGGGGCCGGGGGACGTCCTACAATGAGCAGTTCTTC
TRBV7-2	.	TRBJ2-5	many	CASSLGGIQETQYF	TGTGCCAGCAGCTTAGGGGGGATCCAAGAGACCCAGTACTTC
TRBV19	TRBD1	TRBJ1-5	.	CASHGQVTGRGGYQPQHF	TGTGCCAGTCACGGACAGGTAACCGGCCGAGGAGGTTATCAGCCCCAGCATTTT
TRBV11-2	.	TRBJ2-5	.	CASSFSGGEAQYF	TGTGCCAGCAGCTTCTCTGGAGGGGAGGCCCAGTACTTC
TRBV28	.	TRBJ2-5	once	CASRGLAGLETQYF	TGTGCCAGTAGGGGGCTAGCGGGTCTTGAGACCCAGTACTTC
TRBV19	.	TRBJ2-1	.	CASSSADNGQFF	TGTGCCAGTAGTTCGGCCGACAATGGGCAGTTCTTC
TRBV12-3/TRBV12-4	.	TRBJ1-1	many	CASREQVGAEAFF	TGTGCCAGCAGGGAACAGGTAGGGGCTGAAGCTTTCTTT
TRBV19	TRBD2	TRBJ2-1	many	CASSTGTSGRAKVRYEQFF	TGTGCCAGTAGTACCGGGACTAGCGGGAGGGCCAAGGTTCGATATGAGCAGTTCTTC
TRBV2	.	TRBJ1-1	few	CASSGAGDTRTDTEAFF	TGTGCCAGCTCGGGGGCCGGGGACACCCGAACGGACACTGAAGCTTTCTTT
TRBV7-2	.	TRBJ1-5	.	CASSFAGDSNQPQHF	TGTGCCAGCAGCTTTGCAGGAGATAGCAATCAGCCCCAGCATTTT
TRBV7-9	.	TRBJ2-1	many	CASSLDYGSNEQFF	TGTGCCAGCAGCTTAGATTACGGGAGTAATGAGCAGTTCTTC
TRBV24-1	.	TRBJ2-5	.	CATSVESTGHLQETRYF	TGTGCCACCAGTGTAGAGTCGACAGGACACTTGCAAGAGACCCGGTACTTC